These 7 T cell receptor beta chains came from one sample sequenced in a study of human T cells and chemical hapten exposure. Time point denoted: patch test 3, about 24 weeks after DPC sensitization. Noted treatment: therapeutic diphenylcyclopropenone sensitization with weekly scalp DPC. Via MiXCR, TCRdb re-called the RACE reads, giving one row per CDR3 protein. In the table there are about 64,000 distinct CDR3 sequences, 9.5% to 11% of which are singletons. The sequencing here drew on whole blood, taken in connection with sensitization to the hapten diphenylcyclopropenone (DPC). The receptor set was obtained from a woman aged 25 to 39 with alopecia areata. Some clones in this sample may be carry-over from other donors' samples.

This chain connects TRBV20-1 to TRBJ1-4; a weak D match, TRBD1 (6 bases). The length of the CDR3 is 15 residues. Trimming removed 5 bases at V and 3 bases at J, with 16 bases between. The germline V gene has CDR1 DFQATT and CDR2 SNEGSKA (reference sequence). The CDR3 nucleotides are TGCAGTGCTGTAAATGTACAGGGACCTAATGAAAAACTGTTTTTT. It specifies CSAVNVQGPNEKLFF.

The chain links TRBV27 to TRBJ2-5; 7 nucleotides agree with TRBD1. Per germline, CDR1 MNHEY and CDR2 SMNVEV (reference sequence). This CDR3 comprises 16 residues. V gave up 2 bases and J gave up 4 bases; unmatched junction bases: 10. CDR3 in amino acids: CASSLTPTGIGETQYF. As DNA, the CDR3 is TGTGCCAGCAGTTTAACTCCGACAGGGATAGGAGAGACCCAGTACTTC.

This clonotype appeared many times. This chain links TRBV14 with TRBJ1-6, with D hard to call. V lost 0 bases and J lost 5, with 5 bases in between. The CDR3 runs 14 residues. Germline V gives CDR1 SGHDN, CDR2 FVKESK. The CDR3 spells CASSQEVDNSPLHF. The CDR3 region has the DNA TGTGCCAGCAGCCAAGAGGTCGATAATTCACCCCTCCACTTT.

The chain joins TRBV4-2 to TRBJ1-3; 8 bases map to TRBD1. CDR1 LGHNA and CDR2 YNFKEQ come from the germline V gene. The CDR3 contains 16 residues. With V trimmed by 4 bases and J by 3 bases, 8 bases remained unmatched. The CDR3 DNA is TGTGCCAGCAGCCCAGCTTCAGGGGGCCGTGGAAACACCATATATTTT. This gives the protein CASSPASGGRGNTIYF.

The sample holds a few counts of this clonotype. This rearrangement joins TRBV21-1 to TRBJ2-3; TRBD2, the D gene given by the table, was not confirmed from the DNA. TRBV21-1 is recorded as a pseudogene. The CDR3 extends over 17 amino acids. The CDR3 reads CASSKALSGGDLGSQYF. The CDR3 bases are TGTGCCAGCAGCAAAGCGCTAAGCGGGGGGGATCTCGGTTCGCAGTATTTT.

This clonotype was detected only a few times. The chain employs TRBV7-9 and TRBJ2-7; no clear D gene. This CDR3 region has 14 residues. V gave up 0 bases and J gave up 1 base, with 7 bases separating them. Germline CDR1 SEHNR, CDR2 FQNEAQ (reference sequence). The CDR3 region is CASSLAESSYEQYF. DNA of the CDR3: TGTGCCAGCAGCTTAGCAGAGTCTTCCTACGAGCAGTACTTC.

This chain joins TRBV6-6 and TRBJ2-6, with D hard to call. CDR3 length: 12 amino acids. Trimming took 3 bases from V and 15 from J, leaving 12 bases between them. CDR1 is MNHNY, CDR2 SVGAGI, per germline (reference sequence). Here the CDR3 DNA reads TGTGCCAGCAGTTATATTTCCCGAGGCCTGACTTTC. This sequence encodes CASSYISRGLTF.